This T cell receptor beta chain was identified during a study of blood T cells in healthy people across ages. As to this clonotype: Its antigen remains unidentified.

Per the germline V gene, CDR1 is SGHDN and CDR2 is FVKESK. CDR3 length: 13 amino acids. V was clipped by 2 bases and J by 0 bases, with 5 bases between them. Study observations and caveats: Reliance upon unsorted PBMCs precluded definitive naive versus antigen-experienced comparison. In these data, TCR beta diversity tracked strongly with naive T cell percentage. It was held that diversity estimates obtained from one million T cells represented underestimates.

Combining a sample-barcoded 5' primer with a J-beta primer mix, a second PCR ran for roughly 6 to 11 cycles. TCRdb fed the 5' RACE reads into MiXCR, producing one record per CDR3 protein. The sample includes almost 800,000 distinct CDR3 sequences, more than 45% seen only once; the top ten take around 22%. The V call is TRBV14, the J call TRBJ2-7, with unresolved D. The specimen sequenced was blood. This TCR was recovered from a man aged 30-40 years in good health. The CDR3 spells CASSQRNSYEQYF. The CDR3 DNA reads as TGTGCCAGCAGCCAAAGGAACTCCTACGAGCAGTACTTC.